This T cell receptor beta chain originates from a study of response to subunit inactivated influenza vaccine. CDR3 size: 15 residues. The trim removed 7 bases at V and 1 base at J, leaving 8 bases unmatched. MiXCR, applied by TCRdb to the RT-PCR reads, yields one record per CDR3 protein. This table holds 500,000 to 600,000 distinct CDR3 sequences, 10% to 12% found once. Another study also made use of these data, one on T cells expressing NK-cell markers. From that paper: Synthesis of TCR beta cDNA relied on 5'RACE template switching carrying UMIs.

The chain uses TRBV12-3 or TRBV12-4 and TRBJ1-1; 8 positions match TRBD1. The sequencing used PBMCs from blood, collected on the day of vaccination. The receptor comes from a man aged 50 or older who received an inactivated influenza vaccine. CDR3: CASIDRGGENTEAFF. Here the CDR3 DNA reads TGTGCCAGCATTGACAGGGGTGGTGAGAACACTGAAGCTTTCTTT.